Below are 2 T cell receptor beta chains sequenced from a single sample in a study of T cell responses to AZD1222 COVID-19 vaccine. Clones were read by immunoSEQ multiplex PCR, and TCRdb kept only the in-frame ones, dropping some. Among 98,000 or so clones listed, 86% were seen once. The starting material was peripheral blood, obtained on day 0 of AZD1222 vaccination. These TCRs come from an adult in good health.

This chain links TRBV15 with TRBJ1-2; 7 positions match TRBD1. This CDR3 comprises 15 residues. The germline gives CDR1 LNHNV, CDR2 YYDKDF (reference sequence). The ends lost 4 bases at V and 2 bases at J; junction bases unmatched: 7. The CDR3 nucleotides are TGTGCCACCAGCACAGGGGGGTTGGAGAACTATGGCTACACCTTC. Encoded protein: CATSTGGLENYGYTF.

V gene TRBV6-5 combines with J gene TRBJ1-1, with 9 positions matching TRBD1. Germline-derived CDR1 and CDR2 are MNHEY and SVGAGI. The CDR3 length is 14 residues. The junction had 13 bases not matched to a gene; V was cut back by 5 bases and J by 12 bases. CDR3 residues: CASSRLGTGTLPFF. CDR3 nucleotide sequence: TGTGCCAGCAGTCGTCTCGGGACAGGGACCCTACCTTTCTTT.